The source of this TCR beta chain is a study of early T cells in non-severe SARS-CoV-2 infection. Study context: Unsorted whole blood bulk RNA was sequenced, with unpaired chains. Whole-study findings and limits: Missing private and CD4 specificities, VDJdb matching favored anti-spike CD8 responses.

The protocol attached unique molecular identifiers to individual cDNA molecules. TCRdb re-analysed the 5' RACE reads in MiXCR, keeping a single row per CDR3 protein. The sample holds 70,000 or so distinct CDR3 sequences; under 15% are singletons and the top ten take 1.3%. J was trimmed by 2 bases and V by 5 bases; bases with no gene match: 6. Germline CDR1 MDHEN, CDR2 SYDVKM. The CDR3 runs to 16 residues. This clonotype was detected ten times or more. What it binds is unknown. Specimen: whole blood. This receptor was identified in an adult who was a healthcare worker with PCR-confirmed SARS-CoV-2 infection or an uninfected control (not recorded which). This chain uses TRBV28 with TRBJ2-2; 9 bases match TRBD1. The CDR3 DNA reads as TGTGCCAGCAGTACTAGGGACAGGGAAAACACCGGGGAGCTGTTTTTT. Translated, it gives CASSTRDRENTGELFF. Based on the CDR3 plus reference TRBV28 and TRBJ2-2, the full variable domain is DVKVTQSSRYLVKRTGEKVFLECVQDMDHENMFWYRQDPGLGLRLIYFSYDVKMKEKGDIPEGYSVSREKKERFSLILESASTNQTSMYLCASSTRDRENTGELFFGEGSRLTVL.